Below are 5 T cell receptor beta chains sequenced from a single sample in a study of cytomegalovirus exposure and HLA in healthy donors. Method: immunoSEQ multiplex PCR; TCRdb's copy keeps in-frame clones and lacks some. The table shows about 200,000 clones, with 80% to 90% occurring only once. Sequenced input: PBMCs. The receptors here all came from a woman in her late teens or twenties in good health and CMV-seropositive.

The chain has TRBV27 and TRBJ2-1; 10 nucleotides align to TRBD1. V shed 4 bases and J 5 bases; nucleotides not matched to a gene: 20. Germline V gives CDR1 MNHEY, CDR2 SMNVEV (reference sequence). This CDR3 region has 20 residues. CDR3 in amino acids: CASSWTGGITRDHPNNEQFF. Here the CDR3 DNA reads TGTGCCAGCAGTTGGACAGGGGGTATAACCCGGGACCATCCAAACAATGAGCAGTTCTTC.

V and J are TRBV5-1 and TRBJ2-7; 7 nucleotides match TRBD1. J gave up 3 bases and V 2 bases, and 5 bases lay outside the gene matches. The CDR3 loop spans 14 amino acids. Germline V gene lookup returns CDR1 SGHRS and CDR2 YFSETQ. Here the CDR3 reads CASSFVGTDYEQYF. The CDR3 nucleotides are TGCGCCAGCAGCTTTGTTGGGACAGACTACGAGCAGTACTTC.

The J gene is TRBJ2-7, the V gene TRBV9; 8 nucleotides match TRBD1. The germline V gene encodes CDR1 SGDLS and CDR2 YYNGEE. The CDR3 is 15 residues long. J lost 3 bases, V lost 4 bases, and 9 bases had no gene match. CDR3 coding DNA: TGTGCCAGCAGCCCGACAGGGGCGCTTGGCTACGAGCAGTACTTC. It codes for CASSPTGALGYEQYF.

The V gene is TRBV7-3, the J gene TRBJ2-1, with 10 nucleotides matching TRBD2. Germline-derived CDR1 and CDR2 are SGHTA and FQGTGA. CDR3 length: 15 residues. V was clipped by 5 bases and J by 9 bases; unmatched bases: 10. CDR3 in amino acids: CASSKTSGKGGEQFF. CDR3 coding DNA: TGTGCCAGCAGCAAAACTAGCGGGAAGGGTGGTGAGCAGTTCTTC.

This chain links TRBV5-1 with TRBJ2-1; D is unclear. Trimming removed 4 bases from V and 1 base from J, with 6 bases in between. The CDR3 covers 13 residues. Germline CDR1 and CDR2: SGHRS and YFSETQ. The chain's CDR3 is CASSPRSYNEQFF. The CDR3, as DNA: TGCGCCAGCAGCCCCCGGTCCTACAATGAGCAGTTCTTC.